These 15 T cell receptor beta chains came from one sample sequenced in a study of OX40 agonist ivuxolimab in advanced cancers. Some clones are missing from TCRdb's copy, which holds only in-frame ones; the method was immunoSEQ multiplex PCR. Of around 140,000 clones in the sample, roughly 91% were seen once. The sequencing here drew on CD4+ or CD8+ T cells sorted from blood, taken in a trial of the OX40 agonist ivuxolimab. The source of these receptors is an adult with an advanced solid tumor such as melanoma, head and neck, liver or kidney cancer.

This CDR3 reads CASSYSDSGNTIYF. The DNA of the CDR3 is TGTGCCAGCAGTTACTCAGACTCTGGAAACACCATATATTTT. J is TRBJ1-3 and V is TRBV6-6; D remains unclear. Germline values: CDR1 MNHNY, CDR2 SVGAGI (reference sequence). V gave up 0 bases and J gave up 0 bases, with 3 bases separating them. CDR3 size: 14 residues.

V and J are TRBV6-4 and TRBJ1-2; D remains unclear. The CDR3 sequence is 13 residues long. V was shortened by 3 bases and J by 5 bases, with 10 bases between the two germline ends. Germline values: CDR1 MRHNA, CDR2 SNTAGT. The CDR3 DNA reads as TGTGCCAGCAGTGAGTTTGGTAGATATGGCTACACCTTC. It yields the protein CASSEFGRYGYTF.

The chain carries TRBV6-1 and TRBJ1-5; 11 bases are a match to TRBD1. The V gene's germline CDR1 is MNHNS and CDR2 SASEGT. CDR3 length: 14 amino acids. The trim removed 6 bases at V and 7 bases at J, leaving 5 bases unmatched. The CDR3 nucleotides read TGTGCCAGCAGGGTCGGGACAGGGGGACAGCCCCAGCATTTT. It is translated as CASRVGTGGQPQHF.

This clone has just a few counts. The chain joins TRBV11-2 to TRBJ1-1; D remains unclear. The CDR3 totals 13 residues. Trimming took 5 bases from V and 0 from J, leaving 7 bases between them. CDR1 is SGHAT and CDR2 is FQNNGV in the germline V gene. The CDR3 here is CASSPTVNTEAFF. Written as DNA, the CDR3 is TGTGCCAGCAGCCCAACAGTGAACACTGAAGCTTTCTTT.

The chain carries TRBV28 and TRBJ1-4; no clear D gene. V was pared by 6 bases and J by 3 bases, with 11 bases between. The germline gives CDR1 MDHEN, CDR2 SYDVKM. This CDR3 comprises 14 residues. CDR3 protein: CASSSEGSNEKLFF. DNA for the CDR3: TGTGCCAGCAGCTCTGAGGGATCTAATGAAAAACTGTTTTTT.

The chain carries TRBV5-4 and TRBJ2-7; D gene ambiguous. CDR3 length: 14 amino acids. Trimming left V 4 bases short and J 6 bases short, with 17 bases between. Germline loops: CDR1 SGHNT, CDR2 YYREEE (reference sequence). CDR3 loop: CASSRPGGATEQYF. CDR3 sequence (DNA): TGTGCCAGCAGCCGACCTGGCGGAGCGACCGAGCAGTACTTC.

This chain connects TRBV19 to TRBJ2-3; 7 positions agree with TRBD1. The length of the CDR3 is 11 residues. Germline V CDR1 and CDR2: LNHDA, SQIVND (reference sequence). The V gene end was trimmed by 5 bases and the J gene end by 10 bases; junction bases not matched to a gene: 3. The CDR3, as DNA: TGTGCCAGTAGTTCAGGGGGAGCGCAGTATTTT. This translates into CASSSGGAQYF.

The chain employs TRBV7-8 and TRBJ2-1, with D unclear. The V and J ends lost 5 bases and 0 bases respectively, with 14 bases between them. This CDR3 is 16 amino acids long. The germline V gene encodes CDR1 SGHVS and CDR2 FQNEAQ. This CDR3 reads CASSPSRINSYNEQFF. CDR3 DNA: TGTGCCAGCAGCCCCTCTCGGATTAACTCCTACAATGAGCAGTTCTTC.

Written as DNA, the CDR3 is TGTGCCTGGGGCGCGGGATGGAGCAGGCACACTGAAGCTTTCTTT. Protein product: CAWGAGWSRHTEAFF. The chain carries TRBV30 and TRBJ1-1; unclear D gene. Germline lookup yields CDR1 GTSNPN and CDR2 SVGIG (reference sequence). This CDR3 has 15 residues. Trimming took 5 bases from V and 3 from J, leaving 19 bases between them.

The J gene is TRBJ1-1, the V gene TRBV28; D gene ambiguous. The V end lost 7 bases, the J end lost 0 bases, and 18 bases lay between the germline ends. In germline, CDR1 is MDHEN, CDR2 SYDVKM. This CDR3 has 16 residues. The CDR3 bases are TGTGCCAGCACCCCGACCGCCTCACCTATGAACACTGAAGCTTTCTTT. This codes for CASTPTASPMNTEAFF.

This chain uses TRBV5-3 with TRBJ2-7, with a possible D match to TRBD1 (6 bases). TRBV5-3 is marked as an open reading frame, function uncertain. This CDR3 spans 12 amino acids. V shed 3 bases and J shed 4 bases, with 8 bases lying between them. The CDR3 DNA is TGTGCCAGAAGCTCTAGGGGGTACGAGCAGTACTTC. It is translated as CARSSRGYEQYF.

The V and J genes are TRBV6-5 and TRBJ2-3, with a possible D match to TRBD2 (6 bases). The length of the CDR3 is 15 residues. The V and J ends lost 7 bases and 4 bases respectively, with 18 bases between them. CDR1 MNHEY and CDR2 SVGAGI come from the germline V gene. CDR3 sequence reads: CASNPVGGVADTQYF. The CDR3, as DNA: TGTGCCAGCAACCCCGTTGGCGGGGTCGCAGATACGCAGTATTTT.

The J gene is TRBJ1-1, the V gene TRBV5-1; D is unresolved. CDR3 length: 14 residues. Trimming pared 4 bases from V and 0 bases from J, leaving 10 bases between. Germline V gives CDR1 SGHRS, CDR2 YFSETQ. CDR3 nucleotides: TGCGCCAGCAGCCTTTACAGTTTGAACACTGAAGCTTTCTTT. Translated: CASSLYSLNTEAFF.

The gene calls are TRBV10-3 and TRBJ2-2; D possibly uses TRBD1 or TRBD2 (5 bases each). This CDR3 contains 16 residues. Germline CDR1 is ENHRY and CDR2 is SYGVKD. V lost 2 bases to trimming and J lost 1 base, with 11 bases between them. This CDR3 is CAISEGRGENTGELFF. In DNA form, the CDR3 reads TGTGCCATCAGTGAGGGGAGAGGGGAGAACACCGGGGAGCTGTTTTTT.

In this sample, this clone turned up once. V usage is TRBV7-2 and J usage is TRBJ2-3; the D gene is possibly TRBD2 (5 bases). In germline, CDR1 is SGHTA, CDR2 FQGNSA. V shed 2 bases and J shed 1 base, with 7 bases lying between them. The CDR3 has 14 residues. The CDR3: CASSLSGGTDTQYF. CDR3 nucleotide sequence: TGTGCCAGCAGCTTAAGCGGAGGCACAGATACGCAGTATTTT.